This T cell receptor (beta chain) originates from a study of beta chain features in type 1 diabetes. As concerns this clone: Its specificity is unknown.

This CDR3 has 13 amino acids. The germline gives CDR1 LNHDA, CDR2 SQIVND (reference sequence). V shed 5 bases and J shed 4 bases, with 12 bases lying between them. Based on CD45RO/CCR7/CD25/CD127/CD95/CD27, CD4+ regulatory, stem cell-like memory, naive and central memory cells were sorted. Notes on the study in general: Across all four CD4+ subsets, people with type 1 diabetes showed modestly shorter TCRB CDR3s. Small HLA sub-analyses could not settle whether HLA shapes TCRB rearrangement.

TCRB transcripts that were expressed got sequenced, as all of the isolated RNA had been reverse transcribed. Clones were sequenced by immunoSEQ multiplex PCR, and TCRdb holds only the in-frame ones, with some missing. The table lists more than 300,000 clones, roughly 12% of them singletons, with approximately 0.01% in the top ten. The V call is TRBV19, the J call TRBJ2-7; D possibly corresponds to TRBD1 (6 bases). The TCR sequence derives from a woman aged 18-30 years with type 1 diabetes. Sequenced material: naive CD4+ T cells from blood. The CDR3 protein is CASSPTGRYEQYF. CDR3 in DNA: TGTGCCAGTAGTCCCACAGGGCGGTACGAGCAGTACTTC. The full variable domain, with the rest looked up from reference TRBV19 and TRBJ2-7, is DGGITQSPKYLFRKEGQNVTLSCEQNLNHDAMYWYRQDPGQGLRLIYYSQIVNDFQKGDIAEGYSVSREKKESFPLTVTSAQKNPTAFYLCASSPTGRYEQYFGPGTRLTVT.